The 18 T cell receptor beta chains given below trace back to one sample, sequenced in a study of cytotoxic CD8 clonotypes in ibrutinib-treated CLL. The table came from immunoSEQ multiplex PCR; TCRdb's copy has only in-frame clones and leaves some out. In the table there are over 140,000 clones, 80% of which are singletons. The sample here was PBMCs, taken after 36 months of ibrutinib treatment. All receptors come from a human donor with chronic lymphocytic leukemia.

A few counts support this clone. V and J are TRBV6-1 and TRBJ1-2; 8 nucleotides match TRBD1. Germline assignment: CDR1 MNHNS and CDR2 SASEGT. The CDR3 spans 16 residues. The V segment lost 3 bases and the J segment 4 bases; nucleotides outside the gene matches: 10. CDR3 region: CASSDTPDRGLYGYTF. CDR3 nucleotide sequence: TGTGCCAGCAGTGACACACCTGACAGGGGCCTCTATGGCTACACCTTC.

This clone was recorded only once. The V and J genes are TRBV7-3 and TRBJ2-3; 15 nucleotides line up with TRBD2. Trimming cost V 5 bases and J 3 bases; bases outside gene matches: 6. The CDR3 sequence is 17 residues long. Germline lookup yields CDR1 SGHTA and CDR2 FQGTGA. CDR3 protein: CASSRTSGRAGTDTQYF. As DNA, the CDR3 is TGTGCCAGCAGCCGGACTAGCGGGAGGGCGGGAACAGATACGCAGTATTTT.

The CDR3 here is CASNIMGGGTEAFF. CDR3 sequence (DNA): TGTGCCAGCAACATAATGGGGGGTGGCACTGAAGCTTTCTTT. This sequence joins TRBV28 and TRBJ1-1; tentative D call: TRBD1 (5 bases). The CDR3 has 14 residues. The germline V gene has CDR1 MDHEN and CDR2 SYDVKM. Trimming cost V 7 bases and J 4 bases, with 16 bases left between them. Together with reference TRBV28 and TRBJ1-1, the CDR3 gives the full variable domain: DVKVTQSSRYLVKRTGEKVFLECVQDMDHENMFWYRQDPGLGLRLIYFSYDVKMKEKGDIPEGYSVSREKKERFSLILESASTNQTSMYLCASNIMGGGTEAFFGQGTRLTVV.

The chain links TRBV6-1 to TRBJ1-4, with D tentatively TRBD1 (6 bases). The V end lost 3 bases, the J end lost 7 bases, and 15 bases lay between the germline ends. Per germline, CDR1 MNHNS and CDR2 SASEGT. There are 15 residues in the CDR3. CDR3 sequence: CASSEFGGRVEKLFF. CDR3 in DNA: TGTGCCAGCAGTGAGTTCGGGGGGCGAGTTGAAAAACTGTTTTTT.

The chain employs TRBV27 and TRBJ2-7; 7 bases align to TRBD1. This CDR3 has 13 amino acids. The V gene's germline CDR1 is MNHEY and CDR2 SMNVEV (reference sequence). The junction had 4 bases not matched to a gene; V was cut back by 6 bases and J by 2 bases. DNA of the CDR3: TGTGCCAGCAGCCGGACAGGAGCCTACGAGCAGTACTTC. Its translation: CASSRTGAYEQYF.

The chain is built from TRBV4-1 and TRBJ2-5; weak D call: TRBD1 (5 bases). Trimming removed 4 bases from V and 3 bases from J, with 12 bases in between. CDR1 is MGHRA and CDR2 is YSYEKL in the germline V gene. This CDR3 is built from 14 residues. CDR3: CASSPSWGEETQYF. The CDR3 DNA follows: TGCGCCAGCAGCCCCTCTTGGGGCGAAGAGACCCAGTACTTC.

The rearrangement joins TRBV5-1 to TRBJ1-2; D unresolved. The CDR3 length is 15 residues. Between the trimmed V and J ends, which lost 1 base and 2 bases, there was a span of 12 bases. Germline V CDR1 and CDR2: SGHRS, YFSETQ. The CDR3 DNA follows: TGCGCCAGCAGCTTGATCTCAGGCCGCAACTATGGCTACACCTTC. It is translated as CASSLISGRNYGYTF.

The chain uses TRBV5-1 and TRBJ1-1; 8 nucleotides match TRBD1. Looked up from germline, CDR1 is SGHRS and CDR2 is YFSETQ. V shed 5 bases, J shed 5 bases, and the junction held 8 bases outside the gene matches. CDR3 size: 14 residues. The CDR3 is CASSQGALGTEAFF. CDR3 nucleotide sequence: TGCGCCAGCAGTCAGGGGGCGCTGGGTACTGAAGCTTTCTTT. Variable domain in full (rest from reference TRBV5-1 and TRBJ1-1): KAGVTQTPRYLIKTRGQQVTLSCSPISGHRSVSWYQQTPGQGLQFLFEYFSETQRNKGNFPGRFSGRQFSNSRSEMNVSTLELGDSALYLCASSQGALGTEAFFGQGTRLTVV.

The chain couples TRBV2 to TRBJ1-1; D is undetermined. V was pared by 1 base and J by 7 bases, with 13 bases between. The CDR3 is 14 residues long. CDR1 and CDR2 (germline): SNHLY, FYNNEI. Here the CDR3 DNA reads TGTGCCAGCAGTGAAGTAGGAGGGTTTGATGAAGCTTTCTTT. This codes for CASSEVGGFDEAFF. The whole variable domain, filled in from reference TRBV2 and TRBJ1-1, reads EPEVTQTPSHQVTQMGQEVILRCVPISNHLYFYWYRQILGQKVEFLVSFYNNEISEKSEIFDDQFSVERPDGSNFTLKIRSTKLEDSAMYFCASSEVGGFDEAFFGQGTRLTVV.

V gene TRBV2 combines with J gene TRBJ2-7; no reliable D call. This CDR3 spans 13 amino acids. Germline CDR1 and CDR2: SNHLY and FYNNEI. The V end was cut by 6 bases, the J end by 3 bases, with 12 bases between. CDR3 sequence (DNA): TGTGCCAGCAGCCCGAGTCTCTTCTACGAGCAGTACTTC. It specifies CASSPSLFYEQYF.

In regard to this clone: Other DNA sequences in the sample encode the same CDR3. The CDR3 sequence is CAWSRADTQYF. The CDR3 coding sequence is TGTGCCTGGAGTCGGGCAGATACGCAGTATTTT. This chain links TRBV30 with TRBJ2-3; D unclear. The V gene lost 2 bases and the J gene lost 4 bases, with 4 bases spanning the gap. In germline, CDR1 is GTSNPN, CDR2 SVGIG (reference sequence). CDR3 size: 11 residues. Full variable domain (outside the CDR3, taken from reference TRBV30 and TRBJ2-3): SQTIHQWPATLVQPVGSPLSLECTVEGTSNPNLYWYRQAAGRGLQLLFYSVGIGQISSEVPQNLSASRPQDRQFILSSKKLLLSDSGFYLCAWSRADTQYFGPGTRLTVL.

The chain uses TRBV28 and TRBJ2-1; 10 bases are shared with TRBD1. Trimming cost V 1 base and J 7 bases; bases outside gene matches: 4. Germline values: CDR1 MDHEN, CDR2 SYDVKM. This CDR3 has 15 residues. CDR3 protein: CASSLFRQGANEQFF. CDR3 coding DNA: TGTGCCAGCAGTTTATTTAGACAGGGGGCGAATGAGCAGTTCTTC.

J is TRBJ2-7 and V is TRBV10-3; TRBD1 agrees at 11 bases. Per the germline V gene, CDR1 is ENHRY and CDR2 is SYGVKD. The CDR3 contains 14 residues. The ends lost 6 bases at V and 6 bases at J; junction bases unmatched: 7. For the CDR3, the DNA is TGTGCCATCAGCAGGGACAGGGGGATAGTCGAGCAGTACTTC. This codes for CAISRDRGIVEQYF.

The rearrangement uses TRBV19 and TRBJ2-3; perhaps D is TRBD1 or TRBD2 (5 bases each). CDR1 is LNHDA and CDR2 is SQIVND in the germline V gene (reference sequence). The CDR3 loop spans 17 amino acids. V was clipped by 2 bases and J by 0 bases, with 15 bases between them. The CDR3 nucleotides read TGTGCCAGTAGTATAAGGAGGCCGGGGCCTAGCACAGATACGCAGTATTTT. This gives the protein CASSIRRPGPSTDTQYF.

This clone showed up just once. The chain carries TRBV7-8 and TRBJ1-1; D is uncertain. Germline assignment: CDR1 SGHVS and CDR2 FQNEAQ. CDR3 size: 15 residues. Deletions cut 1 base from V and 3 bases from J, with 12 bases between. CDR3 amino acids: CASSLEGRQYTEAFF. CDR3 nucleotide sequence: TGTGCCAGCAGCTTAGAGGGCAGACAATACACTGAAGCTTTCTTT. Together with reference TRBV7-8 and TRBJ1-1, the CDR3 gives the full variable domain: GAGVSQSPRYKVAKRGQDVALRCDPISGHVSLFWYQQALGQGPEFLTYFQNEAQLDKSGLPSDRFFAERPEGSVSTLKIQRTQQEDSAVYLCASSLEGRQYTEAFFGQGTRLTVV.

The chain employs TRBV21-1 and TRBJ1-5; the table assigns TRBD1, which was not confirmed against the DNA. TRBV21-1 is described as a pseudogene. This CDR3 spans 16 amino acids. CDR3: CASSTHGQGCNQPQHF. CDR3 coding DNA: TGTGCCAGCAGCACACATGGACAGGGATGCAATCAGCCCCAGCATTTT.

This clone was observed many times. CDR3 residues: CASSPAGGRFKFF. The CDR3 DNA is TGTGCCAGCAGCCCAGCAGGGGGGAGGTTTAAGTTCTTC. The chain is built from TRBV13 and TRBJ2-1; D may be TRBD1 (7 bases). Germline V CDR1 and CDR2: PRHDT, FYEKMQ (reference sequence). Trimming removed 5 bases at V and 14 bases at J, with 19 bases between. The CDR3 runs 13 residues.

The chain has TRBV12-2 and TRBJ2-7. TRBV12-2 is shown as a pseudogene. The CDR3 loop spans 15 amino acids. The CDR3 is CASRLVHPLGYEQYF. DNA of the CDR3: TGTGCAAGTCGCTTAGTACACCCCCTGGGCTACGAGCAGTACTTC.